What follows are 5 T cell receptor beta chains derived from one specimen sequenced in a study of T cell responses to AZD1222 COVID-19 vaccine. Repertoires were generated with immunoSEQ multiplex PCR, while TCRdb's copy carries only in-frame clones and drops some. This sample yields 95,000 to 150,000 clones, of which roughly 89% are seen a single time; 8.4% belongs to the top ten. The material sequenced was peripheral blood, taken on day 0 of AZD1222 vaccination. The source of these receptors is an adult in good health.

Notes on this clone: The sample carries other DNA sequences with the same CDR3. V usage is TRBV12-3 or TRBV12-4 and J usage is TRBJ1-2; D perhaps matches TRBD1 (5 bases). This CDR3 contains 12 residues. Between the trimmed V and J ends, which lost 5 bases and 3 bases, there was a span of 7 bases. This chain's CDR3 is CASSRGDYGYTF. The CDR3 region has the DNA TGTGCCAGCAGTAGGGGTGACTATGGCTACACCTTC.

The V and J genes are TRBV2 and TRBJ1-5; D gene ambiguous. Germline loops: CDR1 SNHLY, CDR2 FYNNEI. Trimming cost V 2 bases and J 9 bases, with 14 bases left between them. The CDR3 has 14 residues. CDR3 DNA sequence: TGTGCCAGCAGTGAAACGGCAGCTCTAGGGCCCCAGCATTTT. It yields the protein CASSETAALGPQHF. Using reference TRBV2 and TRBJ1-5 for the parts outside the CDR3, the full variable domain is EPEVTQTPSHQVTQMGQEVILRCVPISNHLYFYWYRQILGQKVEFLVSFYNNEISEKSEIFDDQFSVERPDGSNFTLKIRSTKLEDSAMYFCASSETAALGPQHFGDGTRLSIL.

V is TRBV3-1 (or the pseudogene TRBV3-2) and J is TRBJ2-7, with D possibly being TRBD1 or TRBD2 (5 bases each). The CDR3 length is 14 residues. The V gene lost 4 bases and the J gene lost 3 bases, with 13 bases spanning the gap. CDR1 and CDR2 from the germline V gene are LGHDT and YNNKEL (reference sequence). CDR3 DNA: TGTGCCAGCAGCCCGGGACCTCACCACTACGAGCAGTACTTC. Its translation: CASSPGPHHYEQYF.

V usage is TRBV7-2 and J usage is TRBJ2-2, with D possibly being TRBD1 (6 bases). The CDR3 consists of 15 residues. V dropped 4 bases and J dropped 3 bases, with 12 bases sitting between them. CDR1 is SGHTA and CDR2 is FQGNSA in the germline V gene. CDR3 region: CASSSRTAYTGELFF. CDR3 nucleotide sequence: TGTGCCAGCAGCTCACGGACAGCATACACCGGGGAGCTGTTTTTT.

This chain uses TRBV27 with TRBJ1-3, with a possible D match to TRBD1 (6 bases). Trimming pared 8 bases from V and 5 bases from J, leaving 10 bases between. The CDR3 runs to 12 residues. CDR1 and CDR2 (germline): MNHEY, SMNVEV (reference sequence). The CDR3 reads CASRTGRNTIYF. The CDR3 DNA is TGTGCCAGCCGTACAGGGCGAAACACCATATATTTT.